This is a list of T cell receptor beta chains from one sample in a study of beta chain features in type 1 diabetes. Produced via immunoSEQ multiplex PCR; TCRdb's table is partial and in-frame only. This table has 200,000 to 250,000 clones, around 9.6% appearing once. The sample was naive CD4+ T cells from blood. The receptor source for this set is a woman aged 18-29 years in good health. Each CDR3 is given with its conserved first and last residue. A D gene is named only where the DNA matches it firmly. Clone size is stated in some rows and not others, as once, few, many or a class when expanded.

V gene,J gene,D gene,clone size,CDR3 protein,CDR3 DNA
TRBV10-2,TRBJ1-6,.,.,CASRHQGKGLDSPLHF,TGCGCCAGTCGCCACCAGGGGAAAGGATTAGATTCACCCCTCCACTTT
TRBV30,TRBJ1-5,.,.,CAWSPWKGTNSNQPQHF,TGTGCCTGGAGTCCGTGGAAAGGGACAAATAGCAATCAGCCCCAGCATTTT
TRBV9,TRBJ2-3,TRBD1,.,CASSTTGTGGLSTDTQYF,TGTGCCAGCAGCACCACAGGGACAGGGGGCTTGAGTACAGATACGCAGTATTTT
TRBV7-9,TRBJ2-3,.,many,CASSFVMAFTDTQYF,TGTGCCAGCAGCTTTGTGATGGCCTTCACAGATACGCAGTATTTT
TRBV4-2,TRBJ1-5,.,many,CASSQDRVQPQHF,TGTGCCAGCAGCCAAGACAGGGTGCAGCCCCAGCATTTT
TRBV27,TRBJ2-3,.,few,CASRNLGPGVDTQYF,TGTGCCAGCAGGAACCTGGGCCCGGGAGTGGATACGCAGTATTTT
TRBV5-6,TRBJ1-2,.,.,CASSLYREGWDTF,TGTGCCAGCAGCCTTTACAGGGAGGGGTGGGACACCTTC
TRBV9,TRBJ2-5,.,few,CASSVGLVRTGKVNVEETQYF,TGTGCCAGCAGCGTAGGGTTGGTAAGAACAGGGAAGGTTAACGTCGAAGAGACCCAGTACTTC
TRBV27,TRBJ2-7,TRBD2,few,CASSTPTGGRMYEQYF,TGTGCCAGCAGTACCCCTACCGGGGGGAGGATGTACGAGCAGTACTTC
TRBV19,TRBJ2-5,TRBD2,.,CASSVAGVSETQYF,TGTGCCAGTTCAGTAGCGGGAGTAAGCGAGACCCAGTACTTC
TRBV2,TRBJ2-7,.,.,CASKADSYEQYF,TGTGCCAGCAAGGCGGATTCCTACGAGCAGTACTTC
TRBV19,TRBJ1-1,TRBD1,.,CASSRQGGMNTEAFF,TGTGCCAGTAGTCGACAGGGCGGAATGAACACTGAAGCTTTCTTT
TRBV5-4,TRBJ2-5,.,few,CASSSEFLETQYF,TGTGCCAGCAGCTCGGAGTTCTTAGAGACCCAGTACTTC
TRBV18,TRBJ1-1,TRBD1,.,CASSVGQGVNSEAFF,TGTGCCAGCTCAGTAGGACAGGGGGTTAACTCTGAAGCTTTCTTT
TRBV28,TRBJ2-7,TRBD1,few,CASSLSPRGYEQYF,TGTGCCAGCAGTTTATCCCCCAGGGGGTACGAGCAGTACTTC
TRBV15,TRBJ2-5,.,.,CATSRGLAETQYF,TGTGCCACCAGCAGAGGGCTAGCTGAGACCCAGTACTTC